The rows below give T cell receptor beta chains drawn from one sample of a study of TIL therapy for anti-PD-1-resistant metastatic lung cancer. Measured with immunoSEQ multiplex PCR; TCRdb has only the in-frame clones, and not every one. The sample carries roughly 23,000 clones, around 71% recorded once. Sequencing was performed on blood, taken at baseline. The receptors stem from a person aged 25-85 years with non-small cell lung cancer. The CDR3 runs from the conserved cysteine through the conserved F or W. Fields, in order: clone size, J gene, V gene, D gene, CDR3 DNA, CDR3 protein. A D gene is named only where the DNA matches it firmly. Not every row has a clone size; where given, it reads once, few, many or a size class.

>-|TRBJ2-1|TRBV10-2|-
TGCGCCAGCAGTGAGTCAGCATACAATGAGCAGTTCTTC
CASSESAYNEQFF
>-|TRBJ1-2|TRBV3-1/TRBV3-2|-
TGTGCCAGCAGCCAAGGAGGGCCGGGGGGCTACACCTTC
CASSQGGPGGYTF
>-|TRBJ2-1|TRBV24-1|TRBD1
TGTGCCGCGGGCACGGACAGGGAGAATGAGCAGTTCTTC
CAAGTDRENEQFF
>-|TRBJ1-3|TRBV3-1/TRBV3-2|TRBD1
TGTGCCAGCAGCGTCCGGGACAGGGGTAGGGAGGACACCATATATTTT
CASSVRDRGREDTIYF
>-|TRBJ2-5|TRBV4-1|-
TGCGCCAGCAGCAGGGGGGGGAGATGGGAGACCCAGTACTTC
CASSRGGRWETQYF
>-|TRBJ1-3|TRBV3-1/TRBV3-2|-
TGTGCCAGCAGCCAATCTGGGGGAAACACCATATATTTT
CASSQSGGNTIYF
>few|TRBJ1-5|TRBV5-1|-
TGCGCCAGCAGCTTGGGGGAACTCAATCAGCCCCAGCATTTT
CASSLGELNQPQHF
>-|TRBJ2-5|TRBV5-1|-
TGCGCCAGCAGCTTGGGCGGACAAGAGACCCAGTACTTC
CASSLGGQETQYF
>-|TRBJ1-3|TRBV29-1|-
TGCAGCGTTGAACAGGGAAACACCATATATTTT
CSVEQGNTIYF
>-|TRBJ2-3|TRBV2|TRBD1
TGTGCCAGCGCGGCGGCCAGATCGGGACAGAATCATAAAGACACAGATACGCAGTATTTT
CASAAARSGQNHKDTDTQYF
>few|TRBJ2-6|TRBV4-1|TRBD2
TGCGCCAGCAGCCAAGATCTAAAGTCTTCTAGCGGGAGGTCGAGCGTCCTGACTTTC
CASSQDLKSSSGRSSVLTF
>-|TRBJ2-7|TRBV14|-
TGTGCCAGCAACATACAGGGACCCGCCTACGAGCAGTACTTC
CASNIQGPAYEQYF
>-|TRBJ1-5|TRBV6-2/TRBV6-3|-
TGTGCCAGCACCCCACTAATTAGCAATCAGCCCCAGCATTTT
CASTPLISNQPQHF
>-|TRBJ1-4|TRBV4-2|-
TGTGCCAGCAGCCACCGGGACATTCGAGAAGAAAAACTGTTTTTT
CASSHRDIREEKLFF
>-|TRBJ1-2|TRBV18|-
TGTGCCAGCTCACCTGACAGGAACTATGGCTACACCTTC
CASSPDRNYGYTF
>-|TRBJ1-2|TRBV18|-
TGTGCCAGCTCACCATTTGAAGCTAACTATGGCTACACCTTC
CASSPFEANYGYTF
>-|TRBJ2-1|TRBV4-1|-
TGCGCCAGCAGCCGAGGGACCGGGACTGCAGGCTCGGAGCAGTTCTTC
CASSRGTGTAGSEQFF
>-|TRBJ1-1|TRBV27|-
TGTGCCAGCAGTTCAGCTAACACTGAAGCTTTCTTT
CASSSANTEAFF
>-|TRBJ2-1|TRBV9|TRBD2
TGTGCCAGCAGCGTAGAGCGGGGTAGCTCCTACAATGAGCAGTTCTTC
CASSVERGSSYNEQFF
>few|TRBJ1-5|TRBV9|-
TGTGCCAGCAGCGTTGGTGGGGGGAATCAGCCCCAGCATTTT
CASSVGGGNQPQHF
>-|TRBJ1-5|TRBV19|TRBD1
TGTGCCAGTAGCCCCGGACCAGGGGGCGTTCAGCCCCAGCATTTT
CASSPGPGGVQPQHF
>once|TRBJ1-1|TRBV7-9|-
TGTGCCAGCAGCTTAGGTCAGGTGAACACTGAAGCTTTCTTT
CASSLGQVNTEAFF